The source of this TCR beta chain is a study of blood T cell repertoires in COVID-19. Study at large: The United States, Italy and Spain provided the acute and convalescent COVID-19 samples.

The CDR3 is 14 residues long. Trimming shortened V by 3 bases and J by 7 bases, and 15 bases separated the two germline ends. From germline, CDR1 is MGHRA and CDR2 YSYEKL. The assay was immunoSEQ multiplex PCR, and TCRdb's table has in-frame clones only and misses some. The table includes about 82,000 clones, around four fifths detected once. The chain couples TRBV4-1 to TRBJ1-2; D ambiguous. This TCR was recovered from a woman aged 60-75 years with acute or convalescent COVID-19. Sequencing was carried out using peripheral blood. CDR3 sequence: CASSQALGLFGYTF. In nucleotides, the CDR3 is TGCGCCAGCAGCCAGGCCCTTGGACTGTTTGGCTACACCTTC.